This TCR beta chain came from a study of T cells after yellow fever vaccination. Study-wide points: Most primary-vaccination clones reappeared after the booster (less than 98% CD4, approximately 88% CD8).

TCRdb reprocessed the 5' RACE reads via MiXCR and lists one record per CDR3 protein. The sample records some 560,000 distinct CDR3 sequences, less than 20% being singletons. A note on this clonotype: As yet, its antigen is unknown.

Germline V gene lookup returns CDR1 LGHNA and CDR2 YNFKEQ. V lost 3 bases, J lost 3 bases, and 15 bases lay in between. This CDR3 has 15 amino acids. The receptor's source is a man between 18 and 35 years old who received the YFV17D yellow fever vaccine. The rearrangement joins TRBV4-2 to TRBJ2-7; tentative D call: TRBD2 (6 bases). The sample in question was PBMCs, obtained about 5 days after the first yellow fever vaccination. The CDR3, as DNA: TGTGCCAGCAGCCACTCCCCACCCGGGAGCTACGAGCAGTACTTC. It encodes CASSHSPPGSYEQYF.